The 11 T cell receptor beta chains in this list originate from one sample, sequenced in a study of shared clonotypes between healthy human individuals. The repertoire was sequenced with immunoSEQ multiplex PCR; TCRdb's copy has only in-frame clones and lacks some. Of some 580,000 clones in the sample, 95% to 98% were seen once. Naive CD8 cells were CD45RO-negative, positively selected for CCR7, excluding terminally differentiated effector memory CD45RA+ cells. Sequences were obtained from naive CD8+ T cells sorted from blood. The receptors here all came from a young man in good health.

The chain uses TRBV14 and TRBJ1-1; D not resolved. CDR1 is SGHDN and CDR2 is FVKESK in the germline V gene. The CDR3 is 17 amino acids. Trimming took off 1 base at V and 6 bases at J, with 21 bases between the two ends. The CDR3 nucleotides read TGTGCCAGCAGCCAAGGAATGTCCTTGGGGATCCTAGCTGAAGCTTTCTTT. It encodes CASSQGMSLGILAEAFF.

The chain uses TRBV6-1 and TRBJ2-5; the D gene could be TRBD1 or TRBD2 (6 bases each). The CDR3 length is 14 residues. V lost 3 bases and J lost 3, with 11 bases in between. CDR1 is MNHNS, CDR2 SASEGT, per germline. CDR3 bases: TGTGCCAGCAGTGACAGGGGAGGCGAAGAGACCCAGTACTTC. Translating gives CASSDRGGEETQYF.

The chain has TRBV27 and TRBJ2-3; D is undetermined. The V end was cut by 6 bases, the J end by 0 bases, with 4 bases between. CDR3 length: 12 residues. Germline V lookup: CDR1 MNHEY, CDR2 SMNVEV (reference sequence). CDR3 amino acids: CASRTSTDTQYF. CDR3 DNA: TGTGCCAGCAGGACAAGCACAGATACGCAGTATTTT.

A remark on this clone: Other DNA sequences from this sample encode an identical CDR3 as well. The chain carries TRBV9 and TRBJ1-3; the D gene is possibly TRBD1 (6 bases). The CDR3 is made up of 14 amino acids. The ends were cut back, 5 bases at V and 1 base at J, with 10 bases in the middle. CDR1 is SGDLS and CDR2 is YYNGEE in the germline V gene. CDR3 loop: CASSPQGSGNTIYF. CDR3 coding DNA: TGTGCCAGCAGTCCTCAGGGGTCTGGAAACACCATATATTTT.

This chain uses TRBV10-3 with TRBJ2-1; TRBD1 matches 9 bases. V was pared by 3 bases and J by 2 bases, with 8 bases of the junction left unmatched. Germline assignment: CDR1 ENHRY and CDR2 SYGVKD. The CDR3 has 17 residues. CDR3 region: CAISDQPGQGPYNEQFF. The CDR3 nucleotides read TGTGCCATCAGTGACCAGCCGGGACAGGGTCCCTACAATGAGCAGTTCTTC.

The J gene is TRBJ1-2, the V gene TRBV9, with D possibly matching TRBD1 (6 bases). The V gene's germline CDR1 is SGDLS and CDR2 YYNGEE. V was trimmed by 0 bases and J by 7 bases, leaving 7 bases between them. The CDR3 extends over 12 amino acids. As DNA, the CDR3 is TGTGCCAGCAGCGTAGAAGGGGGTGGCTACACCTTC. Amino acid sequence: CASSVEGGGYTF.

This clone was recorded only once. The rearrangement uses TRBV6-1 and TRBJ2-7; D remains ambiguous. Per the germline V gene, CDR1 is MNHNS and CDR2 is SASEGT. The CDR3 has 14 residues. V was trimmed by 8 bases and J by 6 bases, leaving 20 bases between them. The DNA for the CDR3 is TGTGCCAGCGACCCCGTCTGGTGGGGTTTCGAGCAGTACTTC. The encoded protein is CASDPVWWGFEQYF.

The chain links TRBV5-1 to TRBJ1-1, with D perhaps TRBD1 (6 bases). V lost 3 bases to trimming and J lost 0 bases, with 15 bases between them. CDR1 and CDR2 from the germline V gene are SGHRS and YFSETQ. The CDR3 has 16 residues. The CDR3 reads CASSSGEQGLNTEAFF. CDR3 nucleotide sequence: TGCGCCAGCAGCTCGGGAGAACAGGGCCTGAACACTGAAGCTTTCTTT.

This clone was seen only once. The V gene is TRBV19, the J gene TRBJ2-7; TRBD2 matches 11 bases. Germline V gene lookup returns CDR1 LNHDA and CDR2 SQIVND (reference sequence). CDR3 length equals 14 residues. V lost 5 bases to trimming and J lost 3 bases; unmatched junction nucleotides: 3. This chain's CDR3 is CASSPLAGGYEQYF. The CDR3, as DNA: TGTGCCAGTAGTCCCCTAGCGGGAGGCTACGAGCAGTACTTC.

This clone was picked up one time. The V and J genes are TRBV5-5 and TRBJ1-1; 7 bases line up with TRBD1. Germline trimming cut 1 base from V and 0 bases from J; bases unmatched to any gene: 9. Looked up from germline, CDR1 is SGHKS and CDR2 is YYEKEE (reference sequence). The CDR3 extends over 17 amino acids. The CDR3 reads CASSLQRGRIMNTEAFF. The CDR3 nucleotides read TGTGCCAGCAGCTTGCAGAGGGGGCGCATCATGAACACTGAAGCTTTCTTT.

The V call is TRBV27, the J call TRBJ1-1, with 7 bases fitting TRBD1. With 5 bases clipped from V and 8 bases from J, the junction kept 5 bases outside the gene matches. The CDR3 is made up of 12 amino acids. CDR1 is MNHEY, CDR2 SMNVEV, per germline (reference sequence). As DNA, the CDR3 is TGTGCCAGCAGTAAGGGGGACAGAGAAGCTTTCTTT. Protein: CASSKGDREAFF.